This T cell receptor (beta chain) appears in the sequencing data of a study of identical twins. This CDR3 is 16 amino acids long. In germline, CDR1 is MDHEN, CDR2 SYDVKM. Unmatched junction bases numbered 11, after V lost 6 bases and J lost 7 bases. The authors used template switching to add a universal primer site and gave cDNA unique molecular identifiers. MiXCR was run by TCRdb on the 5' RACE reads, yielding one entry per CDR3 protein. Among 400,000 to 500,000 distinct CDR3 sequences, roughly 20% were seen once, and the ten largest hold around 12%. Whole-study findings and limits: Those out-of-frame alpha sequences shared by twins showed an excess of low generation probability. Fewer insertions marked abundant cord blood beta clonotypes; young adult naive trended weakly, memory not at all. Zero-insertion results could be subject to partial confounding by invariant MAIT and iNKT cells.

This clonotype was seen at least ten times. Its antigen is not identified. The chain is built from TRBV28 and TRBJ2-7, with 14 bases fitting TRBD2. The source of this sequence is a man aged 50 to 60 in good health. Material: naive T cells sorted from blood. CDR3 sequence (DNA): TGTGCCAGCAGGATCCCCGGGACTAGCGGGAGAAGTGAGCAGTACTTC. It is translated as CASRIPGTSGRSEQYF.